These 32 T cell receptor beta chains originate from one sample sequenced in a study of regulatory T cells in long-lasting Graves disease. Time point of the sample: newly diagnosed GD, antithyroid drugs for less than 3 months. The TCR library was prepared using RNA isolated from PBMCs. Combining iRepertoire HTBI primers with Arm-PCR of CDR3 regions, the authors built TCR beta libraries. TCRdb re-derived calls from the multiplex PCR reads in MiXCR, one entry per CDR3 protein. This sample yields approximately 480,000 distinct CDR3 sequences, of which about 16% are seen a single time; roughly an eighth belongs to the top ten. These sequences were also reported in another study, on T cells in Graves' hyperthyroidism and ophthalmopathy.

Material: peripheral blood mononuclear cells (PBMCs), obtained at new diagnosis, from a patient treated with antithyroid drugs. Receptors originate from a man in his forties with Graves disease.

This clonotype was recorded many times. The J gene is TRBJ1-5, the V gene TRBV12-5; 8 bases agree with TRBD1. Germline CDR1 reads LGHNT; CDR2 reads FRNRAP. This CDR3 is built from 18 residues. With 6 bases clipped from V and 9 bases from J, the junction kept 22 bases outside the gene matches. This CDR3 reads CASGSLGTGVTRIRPQHF. The CDR3 coding sequence is TGTGCTAGTGGATCCTTGGGGACAGGAGTCACCCGGATCCGGCCCCAGCATTTT.

This clonotype was detected many times. V gene TRBV18 combines with J gene TRBJ2-1; 7 bases fit TRBD2. Trimming cost V 1 base and J 4 bases; bases outside gene matches: 4. Germline V gene sequence: CDR1 KGHSH, CDR2 LQKENI. The CDR3 is 15 residues long. The CDR3 spells CASSPLGLVYNEQFF. The CDR3 DNA reads TGTGCCAGCTCACCACTAGGACTAGTATACAATGAGCAGTTCTTC. Complete variable domain (other parts from reference TRBV18 and TRBJ2-1): NAGVMQNPRHLVRRRGQEARLRCSPMKGHSHVYWYRQLPEEGLKFMVYLQKENIIDESGMPKERFSAEFPKEGPSILRIQQVVRGDSAAYFCASSPLGLVYNEQFFGPGTRLTVL.

Many counts were recorded for this clonotype. The V and J genes are TRBV12-3 or TRBV12-4 and TRBJ2-7; D gene uncertain. Deletions cut 3 bases from V and 1 base from J, with 7 bases between. The CDR3 is made up of 13 amino acids. In nucleotides, the CDR3 is TGTGCCAGCAGTTTGAGTGTGTCCTACGAGCAGTACTTC. Translation gives CASSLSVSYEQYF.

This clonotype was seen a handful of times. The genes are TRBV20-1 and TRBJ2-5; no firm D call. The V end lost 4 bases, the J end lost 3 bases, and 12 bases lay between the germline ends. The CDR3 has 13 amino acids. The V gene's germline CDR1 is DFQATT and CDR2 SNEGSKA (reference sequence). The CDR3 loop reads CSAILLREETQYF. In DNA form, the CDR3 reads TGCAGTGCTATCCTGCTACGGGAAGAGACCCAGTACTTC.

This clonotype was recorded many times. This chain joins TRBV28 and TRBJ2-1; 7 bases agree with TRBD2. V dropped 5 bases and J dropped 0; count of bases not matched to a gene: 4. The germline gives CDR1 MDHEN, CDR2 SYDVKM. The CDR3 totals 15 residues. CDR3 bases: TGTGCCAGCAGTGGAAGCGGGGCCTCCTACAATGAGCAGTTCTTC. Translating gives CASSGSGASYNEQFF.

This clonotype was seen many times. This chain joins TRBV7-2 and TRBJ2-1, with D perhaps being TRBD1 or TRBD2 (5 bases each). Germline V gene sequence: CDR1 SGHTA, CDR2 FQGNSA. The CDR3 covers 14 residues. Trimming stripped 7 bases from V and 10 bases from J, with 20 bases between. CDR3 residues: CASNSHPDGTEQFF. CDR3 bases: TGTGCCAGCAACTCCCATCCAGACGGGACCGAGCAGTTCTTC.

The chain joins TRBV29-1 to TRBJ2-3, with unresolved D. The germline V gene encodes CDR1 SQVTM and CDR2 ANQGSEA. The germline V and J ends were trimmed by 4 bases and 1 base, with 6 bases remaining between them. This CDR3 contains 12 residues. The CDR3 loop is CSVVIGTDTQYF. For the CDR3, the DNA is TGCAGCGTTGTTATAGGCACAGATACGCAGTATTTT.

This clonotype appeared a few times. This sequence joins TRBV12-3 or TRBV12-4 and TRBJ2-1, with 12 bases that match TRBD2. The CDR3 runs 17 residues. Unmatched junction bases numbered 21, after V lost 7 bases and J lost 14 bases. This CDR3 is CASTRSSLRGLAGGKFF. The DNA for the CDR3 is TGTGCCAGCACCAGAAGCAGTTTGAGGGGTCTAGCGGGAGGGAAGTTCTTC.

This clonotype showed up just a few times. For the CDR3, the DNA is TGCAGCGTTCTTCCGGCGGCGGGGCCGAAGACCCAGGATACGCAGTATTTT. Translated, it gives CSVLPAAGPKTQDTQYF. The V and J genes are TRBV29-1 and TRBJ2-3, with D perhaps matching TRBD2 (6 bases). From germline, CDR1 is SQVTM and CDR2 ANQGSEA. The CDR3 contains 17 residues. V lost 5 bases and J lost 6, with 27 bases in between.

This clonotype was found many times. This sequence joins TRBV18 and TRBJ2-3; D unclear. The germline gives CDR1 KGHSH, CDR2 LQKENI. The CDR3 loop spans 14 amino acids. The V end lost 3 bases, the J end lost 4 bases, and 11 bases lay between the germline ends. CDR3 bases: TGTGCCAGCTCACCCGGATTTGCGCCAGATACGCAGTATTTT. This encodes CASSPGFAPDTQYF.

This clonotype was observed at least ten times. The genes are TRBV7-9 and TRBJ2-3; the D call may be TRBD1 or TRBD2 (5 bases each). V lost 7 bases and J lost 4, with 15 bases in between. There are 14 residues in the CDR3. Germline CDR1 is SEHNR and CDR2 is FQNEAQ (reference sequence). This chain's CDR3 is CASMGGQGADTQYF. In nucleotides, the CDR3 is TGTGCCAGCATGGGCGGGCAGGGCGCAGATACGCAGTATTTT.

This clonotype has a count of ten or more. The chain carries TRBV28 and TRBJ1-4; no clear D. The ends were cut back, 3 bases at V and 7 bases at J, with 12 bases in the middle. This CDR3 is built from 14 residues. Germline V gene lookup returns CDR1 MDHEN and CDR2 SYDVKM. The CDR3 protein is CASSFSPGGEKLFF. Here the CDR3 DNA reads TGTGCCAGCAGTTTTAGTCCGGGCGGTGAAAAACTGTTTTTT.

This clonotype was observed at least ten times. This chain links TRBV6-1 with TRBJ1-1; maybe TRBD1 (6 bases). Germline CDR1 and CDR2: MNHNS and SASEGT. The V end lost 4 bases, the J end lost 3 bases, and 12 bases lay between the germline ends. The CDR3 is 14 amino acids. CDR3 region: CASSVYRADTEAFF. CDR3 in DNA: TGTGCCAGCAGTGTTTACAGGGCGGACACTGAAGCTTTCTTT.

This clonotype was seen at least ten times. V and J are TRBV29-1 and TRBJ2-1; D is perhaps TRBD2 (5 bases). CDR1 is SQVTM and CDR2 is ANQGSEA in the germline V gene. V was cut by 7 bases and J by 6 bases, with 19 bases left in between. This CDR3 spans 14 amino acids. CDR3 bases: TGCAGCGCCGGTGTAGCGCAATCTTTCAATGAGCAGTTCTTC. Amino acid sequence: CSAGVAQSFNEQFF.

This clonotype was counted between two and nine times. V usage is TRBV5-6 and J usage is TRBJ2-2, with D hard to call. The CDR3 sequence is 12 residues long. V lost 1 base and J 7 bases, leaving 5 bases between the germline ends. Per germline, CDR1 SGHDT and CDR2 YYEEEE. The CDR3 DNA follows: TGTGCCAGCAGCTTGAGTATCGGGGAGCTGTTTTTT. Encoded protein: CASSLSIGELFF.

This clonotype appeared many times. The chain carries TRBV28 and TRBJ2-5, with D perhaps TRBD2 (7 bases). This CDR3 spans 14 amino acids. The germline V gene encodes CDR1 MDHEN and CDR2 SYDVKM. With 5 bases removed from V and 4 bases from J, the gap between germline ends came to 14 bases. CDR3 sequence: CASSLGGRGETQYF. The CDR3 nucleotides read TGTGCCAGCAGTCTCGGGGGGCGCGGAGAGACCCAGTACTTC.

The table lists this clonotype with many counts. The chain combines TRBV6-2 or TRBV6-3 with TRBJ2-2; 10 bases fit TRBD2. Germline CDR1 reads MNHEY; CDR2 reads SVGEGT. The trim removed 4 bases at V and 5 bases at J, leaving 13 bases unmatched. The CDR3 is 18 amino acids. CDR3 in amino acids: CASSFTSLAGVATGELFF. In DNA, the CDR3 is TGTGCCAGCAGTTTCACGAGTCTAGCGGGAGTTGCAACCGGGGAGCTGTTTTTT.

This clonotype was recorded at least ten times. The V call is TRBV6-2 or TRBV6-3, the J call TRBJ2-7, with 14 positions matching TRBD2. Germline lookup yields CDR1 MNHEY and CDR2 SVGEGT. The CDR3 totals 17 residues. Trimming took 6 bases from V and 11 from J; bases not matched to a gene: 18. The CDR3 is CASRPNFVGTSGREKYF. CDR3 coding DNA: TGTGCCAGCAGACCGAATTTCGTAGGGACTAGCGGGAGAGAAAAGTACTTC.

This chain links TRBV5-1 with TRBJ2-1; TRBD1 matches at 11 bases. The CDR3 is made up of 15 amino acids. Germline lookup yields CDR1 SGHRS and CDR2 YFSETQ. The V segment lost 4 bases and the J segment 4 bases; nucleotides outside the gene matches: 4. CDR3 DNA sequence: TGCGCCAGCAGCGAAGGGACAGGGGGATACAATGAGCAGTTCTTC. Protein product: CASSEGTGGYNEQFF.

The chain employs TRBV6-1 and TRBJ2-1; 13 bases are a match to TRBD2. This CDR3 has 14 residues. Germline CDR1 is MNHNS and CDR2 is SASEGT. The V segment lost 5 bases and the J segment 10 bases; nucleotides outside the gene matches: 5. The CDR3 DNA follows: TGTGCCAGCAGTCAAGGACTAGCGGGAGTCGAGCAGTTCTTC. It specifies CASSQGLAGVEQFF.

This clonotype came up many times. This chain joins TRBV28 and TRBJ1-2, with D tentatively TRBD1 (5 bases). Germline V gives CDR1 MDHEN, CDR2 SYDVKM. The V and J ends lost 6 bases and 8 bases respectively, with 10 bases between them. The CDR3 totals 11 residues. CDR3 nucleotides: TGTGCCAGCAGGGGGCTTCGAGGCTACACCTTC. Translation: CASRGLRGYTF.

This clonotype was seen ten or more times. The chain recombines TRBV30 with TRBJ2-7; D could derive from TRBD1 or TRBD2 (5 bases each). This CDR3 is 14 amino acids long. Germline loops: CDR1 GTSNPN, CDR2 SVGIG (reference sequence). V lost 0 bases, J lost 9 bases, and 18 bases lay in between. The CDR3 bases are TGTGCCTGGAGTGTAGCCTCCCGAGGGACGATGCAGTACTTC. Amino acids: CAWSVASRGTMQYF.

This clonotype was detected ten times or more. The V call is TRBV12-3 or TRBV12-4, the J call TRBJ1-2; D unresolved. CDR3 length equals 12 residues. Between the trimmed V and J ends, which lost 6 bases and 5 bases, there was a span of 10 bases. This CDR3 is CASSSGPYGYTF. The CDR3 DNA follows: TGTGCCAGCAGCTCCGGGCCGTATGGCTACACCTTC.

This clonotype appeared a few times. The chain couples TRBV29-1 to TRBJ2-2, with a possible D match to TRBD1 (5 bases). Trimming took off 4 bases at V and 0 bases at J, with 12 bases between the two ends. Germline CDR1 is SQVTM and CDR2 is ANQGSEA. The CDR3 runs to 15 residues. This CDR3 reads CSVVVQGANTGELFF. The CDR3 DNA reads as TGCAGCGTTGTGGTTCAGGGTGCGAACACCGGGGAGCTGTTTTTT.

The V and J genes are TRBV20-1 and TRBJ2-2; 8 positions agree with TRBD2. The CDR3 consists of 16 residues. Germline lookup yields CDR1 DFQATT and CDR2 SNEGSKA (reference sequence). Germline trimming cut 0 bases from V and 1 base from J; bases unmatched to any gene: 4. CDR3 loop: CSAREPGLGNTGELFF. The CDR3 coding sequence is TGCAGTGCTAGAGAACCGGGACTAGGGAACACCGGGGAGCTGTTTTTT.

The genes are TRBV20-1 and TRBJ2-4; TRBD2 matches at 10 bases. Germline-derived CDR1 and CDR2 are DFQATT and SNEGSKA (reference sequence). The CDR3 sequence is 17 residues long. Written as DNA, the CDR3 is TGCAGCGCCAATCCTGGAGGCCTAGCGGGAGTCAAAAACATTCAGTACTTC. This gives the protein CSANPGGLAGVKNIQYF.

This clonotype was seen more than once but under ten times. The chain combines TRBV7-9 with TRBJ2-1; no clear D. Germline CDR1 SEHNR, CDR2 FQNEAQ (reference sequence). This CDR3 has 9 amino acids. V was pared by 4 bases and J by 14 bases, with 6 bases between. The CDR3: CASSSSEFF. The CDR3 DNA reads TGTGCCAGCAGCTCGAGCGAGTTCTTC.

Ten or more counts support this clonotype. The chain employs TRBV20-1 and TRBJ2-4; D is unclear. The V end lost 5 bases, the J end lost 3 bases, and 17 bases lay between the germline ends. The CDR3 totals 15 residues. From germline, CDR1 is DFQATT and CDR2 SNEGSKA (reference sequence). The CDR3 sequence is CSALDRRGGKNIQYF. The DNA of the CDR3 is TGCAGTGCTCTGGACCGCCGCGGTGGCAAAAACATTCAGTACTTC.

This chain uses TRBV11-2 with TRBJ2-7; 11 positions agree with TRBD1. The CDR3 consists of 14 residues. Germline-derived CDR1 and CDR2 are SGHAT and FQNNGV. Trimming took 8 bases from V and 6 from J; bases not matched to a gene: 9. Here the CDR3 reads CASSPGTGGFEQYF. The DNA for the CDR3 is TGTGCCAGCTCTCCCGGGACAGGGGGATTCGAGCAGTACTTC.

The V and J genes are TRBV14 and TRBJ2-7; weak D call: TRBD1 (5 bases). Germline-derived CDR1 and CDR2 are SGHDN and FVKESK. The germline V and J ends were trimmed by 0 bases and 2 bases, with 14 bases remaining between them. The CDR3 has 16 residues. For the CDR3, the DNA is TGTGCCAGCAGCCAAGAGCCCGGCAGGGCTACCTACGAGCAGTACTTC. Protein product: CASSQEPGRATYEQYF.

Many counts were recorded for this clonotype. V gene TRBV28 combines with J gene TRBJ1-2; TRBD1 aligns across 12 bases. Germline lookup yields CDR1 MDHEN and CDR2 SYDVKM. The CDR3 covers 16 residues. J gave up 4 bases and V 3 bases, and 6 bases lay outside the gene matches. DNA of the CDR3: TGTGCCAGCAGTTTGGGCGGGACAGGGGGCACCTATGGCTACACCTTC. This sequence encodes CASSLGGTGGTYGYTF.

This clonotype was counted ten times or more. The chain has TRBV7-2 and TRBJ2-3, with 14 positions matching TRBD2. The trim removed 3 bases at V and 4 bases at J, leaving 15 bases unmatched. This CDR3 is built from 20 residues. Germline values: CDR1 SGHTA, CDR2 FQGNSA. The CDR3 is CASSLHRGLAGAGGPDTQYF. The CDR3 nucleotides are TGTGCCAGCAGCTTGCATCGGGGACTAGCGGGAGCCGGGGGGCCAGATACGCAGTATTTT.